This entry is about one T cell receptor (beta chain). This clone has only one observation. Its antigen has not been determined. Within one base of it there is no much larger clone, and no base qualities were kept. A distance of 2 bases separates the germline ends of V and J, which lose 2 bases and 5 bases respectively. From cysteine to phenylalanine, the CDR3 is 11 amino acids long. Only the CDR3 DNA is retained, 33 bases long and in frame from the first base. CDR1 and CDR2 were assigned from the germline V gene (reference sequence) as MNHNY and SVGAGI. This specimen belongs to a study of OX40 agonist ivuxolimab in advanced cancers. With regard to the full study: Ivuxolimab was a fully human IgG2 agonistic monoclonal antibody targeting the costimulatory receptor OX40 (CD134). The paper reports the monotherapy dose-escalation portion (N = 52 patients) of the phase I ivuxolimab trial. The purpose of peripheral TCRbeta sequencing was to test whether ivuxolimab changed TCR sequence diversity and led to clonal T-cell expansion. Partial responses occurred in three dose-escalation patients: two with cutaneous melanoma and one with hepatocellular carcinoma. Intravenous ivuxolimab was administered to patients every 2 weeks at six dose levels: 0.01, 0.1, 0.3, 1.5, 3 and 10 mg/kg. The dose-escalation cohort was 82.7% male with a mean age of 60 years, ranging from roughly 23 to 85. Of the approximately 50 dose-escalation patients, hepatocellular carcinoma was present in about 19, melanoma in approximately 15, renal cell carcinoma in 9 and head and neck cancer in 9. Patients were allowed to have had prior anti-PD-1, anti-PD-L1 or anti-CTLA-4 therapy, and approximately 40% of the dose-escalation patients had previously received checkpoint inhibitors. Study-wide conclusions, independent of this receptor: At doses of 0.1 to 3.0 mg/kg, clonal expansion of both CD4+ and CD8+ T cells in blood was seen between baseline and week 6. The antigen specificity of the peripheral T cells that underwent clonal expansion was not determined. Low levels of normalized T-cell clonal expansion were also seen in some nonresponding patients. In partial responders in the 0.1-3.0 mg/kg groups, normalized peripheral clonal expansion was found to be among the lowest, especially among CD8+ T cells. On average, CD8+ T cells showed more expanded clones than CD4+ T cells after ivuxolimab.

Patients with a history of autoimmune disease or receiving systemic immunosuppression were excluded from the trial. Peripheral blood for TCR sequencing was collected from all dose cohorts at baseline, on cycle 4 day 1, and on cycle 7 day 1. The samples were taken from a phase I, first-in-human, multicenter, open-label dose-escalation trial of ivuxolimab. Adults with locally advanced or metastatic melanoma, renal cell carcinoma, hepatocellular carcinoma or head and neck squamous cell carcinoma were enrolled in the trial. Before TCR sequencing, CD4+ T cells and CD8+ T cells from peripheral blood were sorted into separate populations. Genomic DNA was extracted from sorted cells for sequencing of the TCRbeta CDR3 region. The immunoSEQ Assay was used to sequence the TCRbeta CDR3 regions. What TCRdb holds here is the immuneACCESS table cut down to in-frame rearrangements. Part of the clones is not present; checked against another copy, under half of the missing clones reflect an unresolved V gene, and the others are unexplained. The sample yields about 21,000 clones; 80% to 90% were counted once. The ten top clones hold around 15% of the sample.

This clonotype originated in an adult with an advanced solid tumor such as melanoma, head and neck, liver or kidney cancer. This material consisted of CD4+ or CD8+ T cells sorted from blood, taken in a trial of the OX40 agonist ivuxolimab. In this chain, TRBV6-6 is recombined with TRBJ2-3; the D gene remains uncertain. The nucleotide sequence reads TGTGCCAGCAGTTACAGAGATACGCAGTATTTT. It translates as CASSYRDTQYF.